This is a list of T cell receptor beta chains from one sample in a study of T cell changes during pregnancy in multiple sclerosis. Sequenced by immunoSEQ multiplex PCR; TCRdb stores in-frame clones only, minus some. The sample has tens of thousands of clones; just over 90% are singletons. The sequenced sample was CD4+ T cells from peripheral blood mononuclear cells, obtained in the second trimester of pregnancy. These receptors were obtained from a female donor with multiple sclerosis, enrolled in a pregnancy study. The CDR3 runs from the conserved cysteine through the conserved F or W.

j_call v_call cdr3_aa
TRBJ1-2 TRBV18 CASSPTGLEYYGYTF
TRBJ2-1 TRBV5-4 CASSPPGTSISSSYNEQFF
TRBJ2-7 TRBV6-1 CASSASGTSAYEQYF
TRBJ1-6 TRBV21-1 CASSNLGGSPPLHF
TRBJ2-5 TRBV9 CASSVASGQFQETQYF
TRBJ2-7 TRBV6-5 CASSYDLAGRQYF
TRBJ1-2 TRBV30 CAWRETGSGYGYTF
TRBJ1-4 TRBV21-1 CASHSDTGDATNEKLFF
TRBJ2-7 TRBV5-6 CASSLIAVSYEQYF
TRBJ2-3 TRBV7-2 CASSGKTGDTQYF
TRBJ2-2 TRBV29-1 CSAGQGTNTGELFF
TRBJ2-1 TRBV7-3 CASSAYSGGAYEQFF
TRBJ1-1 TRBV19 CASKGQPNTEAFF
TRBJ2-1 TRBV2 CASSEALTSGGAWYNEQFF
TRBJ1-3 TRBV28 CASTTRTVSGNTIYF
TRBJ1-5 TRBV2 CASRDRVTGQPQHF
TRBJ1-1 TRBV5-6 CASSLDPLNTEAFF
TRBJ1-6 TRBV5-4 CASTNTGVGYNSPLHF
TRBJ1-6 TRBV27 CASSPGDRLNSPLHF
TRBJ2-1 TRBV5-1 CASSRRISGSSYNEQFF
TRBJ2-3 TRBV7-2 CASDGGGPDTQYF
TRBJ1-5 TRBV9 CASSRQPDFNQPQHF
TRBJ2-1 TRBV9 CASSVVQGAGDEQFF
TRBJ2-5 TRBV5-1 CASSPGTSRETQYF
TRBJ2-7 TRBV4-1 CASSQDWGGQYEQYF
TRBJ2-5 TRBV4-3 CASSQGQQETQYF
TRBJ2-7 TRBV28 CASSFRGDVNEQYF
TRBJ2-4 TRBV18 CASSPSTGEGNIQYF
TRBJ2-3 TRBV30 CAQGTSGRGGYGTQYF
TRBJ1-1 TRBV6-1 CASSAISGKIVTEAFF
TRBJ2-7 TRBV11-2 CASSLGRGGSSYEQYF
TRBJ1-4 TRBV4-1 CASSQDRGGGEGEKLFF
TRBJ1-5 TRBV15 CATSGRDRDQPQHF
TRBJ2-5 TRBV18 CASSPTGNGVQETQYF
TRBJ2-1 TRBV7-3 CASSLSSREDPQFF
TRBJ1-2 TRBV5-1 CASSPGQLTGYGYTF
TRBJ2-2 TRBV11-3 CASSLDIGELFF
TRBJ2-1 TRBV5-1 CASSLGTVTYNEQFF
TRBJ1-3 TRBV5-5 CASSTRGSGNTIYF
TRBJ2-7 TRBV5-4 CASSFPSGGGEQYF
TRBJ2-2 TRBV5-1 CASSQEGSANTGELFF
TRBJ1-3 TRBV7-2 CASSPRGSGNTIYF
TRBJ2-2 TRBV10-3 CAISGNSGAGELFF
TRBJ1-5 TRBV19 CASRTGTGRGQPQHF
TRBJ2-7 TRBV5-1 CASSFAGEPYEQYF
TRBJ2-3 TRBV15 CATGLSDTQYF
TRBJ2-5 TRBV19 CASSMKGGDQETQYF
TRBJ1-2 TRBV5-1 CASSWVPGGADYGYTF
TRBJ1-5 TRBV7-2 CASSSIGQPQHF